This section outlines one T cell receptor beta chain sequence together with its context. What it binds is not known. Method: immunoSEQ multiplex PCR; TCRdb's copy keeps in-frame clones and lacks some. The data show over 80,000 clones, with 75% to 90% seen just once and 30% to 40% held by the top ten. This entry comes from a study of T cell responses to AZD1222 COVID-19 vaccine. Study-wide context: Samples with a second dose at about 4 or about 12 weeks were pooled together. Points from the study as a whole: An increase in Spike-specific TCR breadth and depth was observed after two AZD1222 doses. Donors, mostly white British, included more females; clonal diversity was possibly underestimated.

The starting material was peripheral blood, obtained on day 0 of AZD1222 vaccination. This receptor was taken from an adult in good health.

The CDR3 DNA follows: TGTGCCAGCAGCGTATATCGGGACCTCACAGATACGCAGTATTTT. The encoded protein is CASSVYRDLTDTQYF. The chain joins TRBV9 to TRBJ2-3; possibly TRBD1 or TRBD2 for D (5 bases each). Per the germline V gene, CDR1 is SGDLS and CDR2 is YYNGEE. This CDR3 is built from 15 residues. The V and J ends lost 1 base and 2 bases respectively, with 11 bases between them.